The entry below gives a single TCR beta chain sequence along with its context. The source of the sample is a study of shared clonotypes between healthy human individuals. The data were produced by immunoSEQ multiplex PCR, yet TCRdb's version contains in-frame clones alone and is incomplete. The data show 2.3 million or so clones, more than 85% seen once. Donors comprised only Caucasian adults living in Nashville, Tennessee. This CDR3 region has 16 residues. Unmatched junction bases numbered 7, after V lost 4 bases and J lost 2 bases. The germline V gene encodes CDR1 ENHRY and CDR2 SYGVKD. The chain couples TRBV10-3 to TRBJ2-1, with 8 bases aligning to TRBD1. Sequencing was carried out using naive CD4+ T cells from PBMCs. The subset was: CD45RA+ positively selected. This receptor was identified in a man between 18 and 29 years old in good health. Some clones in this sample may be carry-over from other donors' samples. CDR3 region: CAISGIQGGTYNEQFF. As DNA, the CDR3 is TGTGCCATCAGTGGGATACAGGGGGGAACCTACAATGAGCAGTTCTTC.